The TCR beta chain described here comes from a study of cytomegalovirus exposure and HLA in healthy donors. Study-level background: The roughly 120 validation repertoires, a later analysis reported, used the same platform as the roughly 730 repertoires from the first cohort. Overall study findings and caveats: Subsequent analysis of the roughly 120 validation repertoires found a tendency for first-cohort TCR clusters to co-occur. Cytomegalovirus status was reportedly diagnosed by the classifier with high sensitivity and specificity. The study flagged approximately 180 TCR beta chains as cytomegalovirus-associated.

Sequencing used immunoSEQ multiplex PCR; TCRdb keeps in-frame clones, though not all of them. Here the sample spans around 250,000 clones, roughly 90% being singletons. Comment on this clone: Its antigen is unknown.

Sequenced sample: PBMCs. The sequence derives from a woman between 18 and 30 years old in good health and CMV-seronegative.

The CDR3 region is CASSTDYPTNGYTF. CDR3 nucleotides: TGTGCCAGCAGCACAGACTACCCCACTAATGGCTACACCTTC. V and J are TRBV27 and TRBJ1-2; D is ambiguous. Between the trimmed V and J ends, which lost 6 bases and 6 bases, there was a span of 17 bases. This CDR3 has 14 amino acids. Germline CDR1 MNHEY, CDR2 SMNVEV (reference sequence).